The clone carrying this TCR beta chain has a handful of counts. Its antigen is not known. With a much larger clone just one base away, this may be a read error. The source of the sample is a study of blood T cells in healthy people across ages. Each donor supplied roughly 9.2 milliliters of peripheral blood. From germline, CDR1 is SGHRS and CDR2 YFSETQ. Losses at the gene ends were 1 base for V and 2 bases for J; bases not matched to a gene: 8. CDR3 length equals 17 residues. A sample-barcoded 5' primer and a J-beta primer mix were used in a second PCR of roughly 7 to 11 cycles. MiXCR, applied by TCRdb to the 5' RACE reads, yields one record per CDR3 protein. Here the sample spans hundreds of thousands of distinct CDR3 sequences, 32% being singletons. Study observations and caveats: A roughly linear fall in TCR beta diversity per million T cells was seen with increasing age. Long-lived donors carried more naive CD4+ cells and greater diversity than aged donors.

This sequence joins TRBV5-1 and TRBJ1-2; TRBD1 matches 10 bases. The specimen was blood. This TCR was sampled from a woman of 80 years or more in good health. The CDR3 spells CASSLPIAGQGNYGYTF. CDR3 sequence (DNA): TGCGCCAGCAGCTTGCCTATTGCGGGACAGGGGAACTATGGCTACACCTTC.